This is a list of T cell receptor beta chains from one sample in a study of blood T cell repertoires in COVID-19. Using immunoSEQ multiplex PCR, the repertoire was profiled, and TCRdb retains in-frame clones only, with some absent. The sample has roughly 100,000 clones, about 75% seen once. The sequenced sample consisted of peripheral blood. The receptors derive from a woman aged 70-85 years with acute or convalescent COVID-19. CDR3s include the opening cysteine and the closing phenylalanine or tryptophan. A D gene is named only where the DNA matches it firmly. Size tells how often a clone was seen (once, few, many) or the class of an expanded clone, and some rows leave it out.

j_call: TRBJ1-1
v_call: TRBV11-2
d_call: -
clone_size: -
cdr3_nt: TGTGCCAGCAGCTTCGGGGGAAACACTGAAGCTTTCTTT
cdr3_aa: CASSFGGNTEAFF

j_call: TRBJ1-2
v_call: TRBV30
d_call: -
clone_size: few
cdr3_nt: TGTGCCTGGCTATGGGGAGATGGCTACACCTTC
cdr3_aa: CAWLWGDGYTF

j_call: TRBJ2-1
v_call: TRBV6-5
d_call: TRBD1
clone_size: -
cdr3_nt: TGTGCCAGCAGTTACCCTACCGGACAGGGGTGGAATGAGCAGTTCTTC
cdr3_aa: CASSYPTGQGWNEQFF

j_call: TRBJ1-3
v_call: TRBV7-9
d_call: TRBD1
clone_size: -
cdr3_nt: TGTGCCAGCAGTTCCACCGGGACAGGTCCTGGAAACACCATATATTTT
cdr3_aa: CASSSTGTGPGNTIYF

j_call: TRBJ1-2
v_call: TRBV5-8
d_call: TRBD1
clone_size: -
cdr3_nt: TGTGCCAGCAGCTTGTATAGGGACAGGGTTGATGGCTACACCTTC
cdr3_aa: CASSLYRDRVDGYTF

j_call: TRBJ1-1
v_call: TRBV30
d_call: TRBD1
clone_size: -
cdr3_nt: TGTGCCTGGAGGCAGGGACAGAAGAACACTGAAGCTTTCTTT
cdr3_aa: CAWRQGQKNTEAFF

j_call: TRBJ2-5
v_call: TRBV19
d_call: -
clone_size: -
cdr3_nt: TGTGCCACTGGGACGACTAGACAAGAGACCCAGTACTTC
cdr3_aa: CATGTTRQETQYF

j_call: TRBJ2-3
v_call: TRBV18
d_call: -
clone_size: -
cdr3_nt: TGTGCCAGCTCACCACCGTTTAGGGCATCGGGATCACTCATGGTCGGCACAGATACGCAGTATTTT
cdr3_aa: CASSPPFRASGSLMVGTDTQYF

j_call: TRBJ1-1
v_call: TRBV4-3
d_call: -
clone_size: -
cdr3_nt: TGCGCCAGCAGCCAAGAGGCGGTGAACACTGAAGCTTTCTTT
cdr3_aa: CASSQEAVNTEAFF

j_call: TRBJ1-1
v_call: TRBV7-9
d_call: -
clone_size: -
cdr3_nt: TGTGCCAGCCCGAGCACTTCAACAGGGTTGGCTGAAGCTTTCTTT
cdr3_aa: CASPSTSTGLAEAFF

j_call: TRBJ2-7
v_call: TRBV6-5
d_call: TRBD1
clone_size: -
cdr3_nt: TGTGCCAGCAGTATCTACAGGGGGTACGAGCAGTACTTC
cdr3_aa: CASSIYRGYEQYF

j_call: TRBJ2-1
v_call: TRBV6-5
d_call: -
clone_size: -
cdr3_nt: TGTGCCAGCAGTTACTCTAGGGGCTACGAGCAGTTCTTC
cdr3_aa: CASSYSRGYEQFF

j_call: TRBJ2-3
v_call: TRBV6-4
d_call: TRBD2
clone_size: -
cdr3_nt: TGTGCCAGCAGTGACGCGACTAGCGGGGCTAACAGGGGTACGCAGTATTTT
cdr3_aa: CASSDATSGANRGTQYF

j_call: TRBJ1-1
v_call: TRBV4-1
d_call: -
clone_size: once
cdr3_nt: TGCGCCAGCAGCCAGAGGGCTGTGATGAACACTGAAGCTTTCTTT
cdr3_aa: CASSQRAVMNTEAFF

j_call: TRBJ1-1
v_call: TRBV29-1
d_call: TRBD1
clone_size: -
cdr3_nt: TGCAGCGTTGGTCGACAGGGCATTATGAACACTGAAGCTTTCTTT
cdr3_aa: CSVGRQGIMNTEAFF

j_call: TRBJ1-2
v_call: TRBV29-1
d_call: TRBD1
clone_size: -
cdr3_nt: TGCAGCGTTGTAGCGGGACAGGGCTTCTCCTATGGCTACACCTTC
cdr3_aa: CSVVAGQGFSYGYTF

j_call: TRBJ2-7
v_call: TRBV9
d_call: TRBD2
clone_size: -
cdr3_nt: TGTGCCAGCAGCGAATCTAGCGGGGGGGCTACCTCCTACGAGCAGTACTTC
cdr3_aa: CASSESSGGATSYEQYF

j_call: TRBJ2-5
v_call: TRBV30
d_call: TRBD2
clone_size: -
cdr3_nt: TGTGCCTGGAGCGGGGGCAGCGGGGGAGAACAAGAGACCCAGTACTTC
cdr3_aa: CAWSGGSGGEQETQYF

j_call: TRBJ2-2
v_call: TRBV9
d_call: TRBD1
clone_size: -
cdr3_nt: TGTGCCAGCAGCGTCACAGGGGTAGCCGGGGAGCTGTTTTTT
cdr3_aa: CASSVTGVAGELFF

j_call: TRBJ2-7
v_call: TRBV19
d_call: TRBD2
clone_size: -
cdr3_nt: TGTGCCAGCCAAAAAGAGGGACTAGCGGGGGTCTACGAGCAGTACTTC
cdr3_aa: CASQKEGLAGVYEQYF

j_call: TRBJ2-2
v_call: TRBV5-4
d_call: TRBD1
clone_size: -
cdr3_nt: TGTGCCAGCAGCTTGGTACAGGGGGCGCCGAACACCGGGGAGCTGTTTTTT
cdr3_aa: CASSLVQGAPNTGELFF

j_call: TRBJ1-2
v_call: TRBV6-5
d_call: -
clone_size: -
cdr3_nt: TGTGCCAGCACAAACCGGACACGGTCTCGATATGGCTACACCTTC
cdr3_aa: CASTNRTRSRYGYTF

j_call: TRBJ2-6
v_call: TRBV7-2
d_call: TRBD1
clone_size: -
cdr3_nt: TGTGCCAGCAGCTTAGTCCCGGGACAGGCCTTCTCTGGGGCCAACGTCCTGACTTTC
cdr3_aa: CASSLVPGQAFSGANVLTF

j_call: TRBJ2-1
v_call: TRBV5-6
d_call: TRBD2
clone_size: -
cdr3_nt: TGTGCCAGCAGCTTGGCCTTGCGGGGGGACAATGAGCAGTTCTTC
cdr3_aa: CASSLALRGDNEQFF

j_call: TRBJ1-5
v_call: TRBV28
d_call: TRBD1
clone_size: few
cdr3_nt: TGTGCCAGCAGTTCACTCCGAGGGACAGGGAGCAGGAGTCAGCCCCAGCATTTT
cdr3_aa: CASSSLRGTGSRSQPQHF

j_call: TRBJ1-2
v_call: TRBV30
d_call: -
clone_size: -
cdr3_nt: TGTGCCTGGAGCTTAGACAGGTTTGCTAACTATGGCTACACCTTC
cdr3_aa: CAWSLDRFANYGYTF

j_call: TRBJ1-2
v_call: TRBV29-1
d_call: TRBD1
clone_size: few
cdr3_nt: TGCAGCGTTCCTCGGACAGGGGTCCATGGCTACACCTTC
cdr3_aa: CSVPRTGVHGYTF

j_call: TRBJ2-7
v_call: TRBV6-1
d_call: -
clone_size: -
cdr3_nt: TGTGCCAGCAGTGAAGGCGGGGGCCCGTCCTACGAGCAGTACTTC
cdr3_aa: CASSEGGGPSYEQYF

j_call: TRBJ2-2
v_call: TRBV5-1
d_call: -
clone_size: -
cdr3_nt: TGCGCCAGCAGCCTCGCGCTGTCCACCGGGGAGCTGTTTTTT
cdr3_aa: CASSLALSTGELFF

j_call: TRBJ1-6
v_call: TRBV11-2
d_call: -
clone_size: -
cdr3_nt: TGTGCCAGCAGCTCAAATCTCGGGGGGACCAATTCACCCCTCCACTTT
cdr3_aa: CASSSNLGGTNSPLHF

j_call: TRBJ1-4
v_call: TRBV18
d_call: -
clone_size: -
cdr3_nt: TGTGCCAGCTCGTCCCAAAACCGGGATGCGCTACTACGGGAGGAAAAACTGTTTTTT
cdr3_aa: CASSSQNRDALLREEKLFF

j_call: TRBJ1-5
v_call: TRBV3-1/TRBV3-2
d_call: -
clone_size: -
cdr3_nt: TGTGCCAGCAGCCCCCAGTCAGGGGTGAGCAATCAGCCCCAGCATTTT
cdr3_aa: CASSPQSGVSNQPQHF

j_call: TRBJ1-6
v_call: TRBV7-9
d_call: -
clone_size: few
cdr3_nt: TGTGCCAGCAGCTTAGCCAGGGACATTTCACCCCTCCACTTT
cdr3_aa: CASSLARDISPLHF

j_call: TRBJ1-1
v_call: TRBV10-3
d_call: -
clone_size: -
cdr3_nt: TGTGCCATCAGTGACCCAGGGGTCCTTGAAGCTTTCTTT
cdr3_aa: CAISDPGVLEAFF

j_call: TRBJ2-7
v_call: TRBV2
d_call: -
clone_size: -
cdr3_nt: TGTGCCATCAACAGGGACTACGAGCAGTACTTC
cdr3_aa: CAINRDYEQYF

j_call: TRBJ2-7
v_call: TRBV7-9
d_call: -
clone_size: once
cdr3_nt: TGTGCCAGCAGCTTACCTCAGGGGATTTTCCAGTACTTC
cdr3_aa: CASSLPQGIFQYF

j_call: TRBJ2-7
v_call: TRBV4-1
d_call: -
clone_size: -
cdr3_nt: TGCGCCAGCAGCCAAGACAGACAGGTCTCCTACGAGCAGTACTTC
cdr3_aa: CASSQDRQVSYEQYF

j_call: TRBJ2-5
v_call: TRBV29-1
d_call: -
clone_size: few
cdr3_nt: TGCAGCGTTGTTCGTGCAGGGGAAGAGACCCAGTACTTC
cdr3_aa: CSVVRAGEETQYF

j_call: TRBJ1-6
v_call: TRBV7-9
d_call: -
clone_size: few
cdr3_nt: TGTGCCAGCAGCAACGGGGGATGGAATTCACCCCTCCACTTT
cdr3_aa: CASSNGGWNSPLHF

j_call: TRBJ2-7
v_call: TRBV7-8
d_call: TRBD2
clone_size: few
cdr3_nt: TGTGCCAGCAGCTCTTTACTGGGGACTACCAGAGCCTACGAGCAGTACTTC
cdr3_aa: CASSSLLGTTRAYEQYF